This TCR beta chain was obtained from a study of beta chain features in type 1 diabetes. Broader study findings: When Type 1 diabetes patients were examined, their TCRB CDR3s proved moderately but significantly shorter in all four CD4+ subsets. Whatever favoring of shorter templates PCR might show would apply equally to patients and controls.

In the case of this clone: Its antigen remains unknown.

The isolated RNA, all of it, was reverse transcribed, so expressed TCRB transcripts were what got sequenced. The table came from immunoSEQ multiplex PCR; TCRdb's copy has only in-frame clones and leaves some out. The sample contains over 650,000 clones, more than 12% of which appear only once. Germline V gene data show CDR1 as SGHRS and CDR2 as YFSETQ. CDR3 size: 15 residues. J gave up 7 bases and V 4 bases, and 8 bases lay outside the gene matches. Cell sorting via CD45RO/CCR7/CD25/CD127/CD95/CD27 was performed to obtain CD4+ naive, central memory, regulatory and stem cell-like memory cells. The J gene is TRBJ1-1, the V gene TRBV5-1; the match to TRBD1 covers 12 bases. Sequenced material: naive CD4+ T cells from blood. The receptor was derived from a man aged 18 to 30 with type 1 diabetes. This CDR3 is CASSPGTGGASEAFF. CDR3 in DNA: TGCGCCAGCAGCCCGGGGACAGGGGGCGCGAGTGAAGCTTTCTTT. Using reference TRBV5-1 and TRBJ1-1 for the parts outside the CDR3, the full variable domain is KAGVTQTPRYLIKTRGQQVTLSCSPISGHRSVSWYQQTPGQGLQFLFEYFSETQRNKGNFPGRFSGRQFSNSRSEMNVSTLELGDSALYLCASSPGTGGASEAFFGQGTRLTVV.